The 11 T cell receptor beta chains below come from one sample, sequenced in a study of response to subunit inactivated influenza vaccine. TCRdb passed the RT-PCR reads through MiXCR, listing each CDR3 protein once. The repertoire consists of 550,000 to 650,000 distinct CDR3 sequences, with about 12% occurring once and the leading ten covering roughly a tenth. The sequencing here drew on PBMCs from blood, taken on the day of vaccination. These receptor sequences come from a man aged 45 to 65 who received an inactivated influenza vaccine.

This clonotype was seen more than once but under ten times. The V call is TRBV20-1, the J call TRBJ2-7, with D possibly being TRBD1 or TRBD2 (6 bases each). Germline V CDR1 and CDR2: DFQATT, SNEGSKA (reference sequence). The CDR3 spans 13 residues. V was shortened by 3 bases and J by 5 bases, with 14 bases between the two germline ends. This CDR3 reads CSASPGAGDEQYF. The CDR3 coding sequence is TGCAGTGCTAGTCCGGGGGCAGGGGACGAGCAGTACTTC.

This clonotype appeared many times. The chain has TRBV15 and TRBJ2-1; TRBD1 matches at 8 bases. V shed 2 bases and J 2 bases; nucleotides not matched to a gene: 5. The germline V gene encodes CDR1 LNHNV and CDR2 YYDKDF (reference sequence). CDR3 size: 16 residues. The CDR3: CATSRTRQGTYNEQFF. The CDR3 DNA is TGTGCCACCAGCAGAACGAGACAGGGGACCTACAATGAGCAGTTCTTC. Variable domain in full (rest from reference TRBV15 and TRBJ2-1): DAMVIQNPRYQVTQFGKPVTLSCSQTLNHNVMYWYQQKSSQAPKLLFHYYDKDFNNEADTPDNFQSRRPNTSFCFLDIRSPGLGDTAMYLCATSRTRQGTYNEQFFGPGTRLTVL.

The V gene is TRBV7-2, the J gene TRBJ2-7; D is unresolved. The germline V gene has CDR1 SGHTA and CDR2 FQGNSA. This CDR3 is 13 amino acids long. Trimming removed 3 bases from V and 4 bases from J, with 10 bases in between. The CDR3, as DNA: TGTGCCAGCAGCTTTTACACCTATTACGAGCAGTACTTC. Residues: CASSFYTYYEQYF.

This clonotype has only a few counts. The gene calls are TRBV12-5 and TRBJ1-2; D is possibly TRBD1 (5 bases). CDR1 and CDR2 from the germline V gene are LGHNT and FRNRAP. V dropped 4 bases and J dropped 4 bases, with 10 bases sitting between them. The CDR3 spans 13 residues. The chain's CDR3 is CASGWDPLYGYTF. The DNA for the CDR3 is TGTGCTAGTGGTTGGGACCCCCTCTATGGCTACACCTTC.

V usage is TRBV12-3 or TRBV12-4 and J usage is TRBJ2-2; no firm D call. With 3 bases removed from V and 0 bases from J, the gap between germline ends came to 11 bases. The CDR3 is 16 residues long. The CDR3 loop is CASSFAVGANTGELFF. The CDR3 region has the DNA TGTGCCAGCAGTTTTGCTGTGGGCGCGAACACCGGGGAGCTGTTTTTT.

This rearrangement joins TRBV9 to TRBJ2-7; TRBD2 aligns across 11 bases. V lost 4 bases to trimming and J lost 7 bases; unmatched junction nucleotides: 10. CDR1 and CDR2 (germline): SGDLS, YYNGEE. The CDR3 extends over 15 amino acids. CDR3 residues: CASSRTSGSWWEQYF. The CDR3 DNA is TGTGCCAGCAGCAGAACTAGCGGGAGTTGGTGGGAGCAGTACTTC.

This clonotype was counted many times. The chain employs TRBV20-1 and TRBJ1-2; TRBD1 is a possible D gene (6 bases). V was shortened by 0 bases and J by 8 bases, with 19 bases between the two germline ends. Germline loops: CDR1 DFQATT, CDR2 SNEGSKA (reference sequence). CDR3 length: 15 amino acids. CDR3 sequence (DNA): TGCAGTGCTAGAGATCCCATCTTACAGGGTGGCGGCTACACCTTC. Translating gives CSARDPILQGGGYTF.

In this sample, this clonotype turned up a few times. The V and J genes are TRBV7-2 and TRBJ2-7; 7 nucleotides line up with TRBD2. The V and J ends lost 0 bases and 5 bases, in that order; junction bases with no gene match: 10. CDR1 SGHTA and CDR2 FQGNSA come from the germline V gene. The CDR3 contains 16 residues. The CDR3 here is CASSLAWREISNEQYF. CDR3 bases: TGTGCCAGCAGCTTAGCGTGGCGGGAGATCTCTAACGAGCAGTACTTC.

The V gene is TRBV6-1, the J gene TRBJ2-6; 9 nucleotides line up with TRBD1. Germline CDR1 and CDR2: MNHNS and SASEGT. The length of the CDR3 is 16 residues. V lost 6 bases to trimming and J lost 3 bases; unmatched junction nucleotides: 6. The CDR3 sequence is CASSGQGISGANVLTF. CDR3 coding DNA: TGTGCCAGCAGCGGACAGGGGATCAGTGGGGCCAACGTCCTGACTTTC.

CDR3 sequence reads: CASSYPQGQGRGYTF. In DNA form, the CDR3 reads TGTGCCAGCAGTTACCCTCAGGGCCAGGGCCGTGGCTACACCTTC. The chain carries TRBV6-2 or TRBV6-3 and TRBJ1-2, with D possibly TRBD1 on 5 matching bases. The ends were cut back, 2 bases at V and 7 bases at J, with 17 bases in the middle. The CDR3 loop spans 15 amino acids. CDR1 and CDR2 (germline): MNHEY, SVGEGT.

In its sample, this clonotype was seen a few times. V gene TRBV11-2 combines with J gene TRBJ2-1, with D perhaps TRBD1 (6 bases). Germline V gene lookup returns CDR1 SGHAT and CDR2 FQNNGV. V lost 7 bases and J 1 base, leaving 17 bases between the germline ends. The CDR3 has 16 amino acids. CDR3 bases: TGTGCCAGCACCCTATATAGGGGGTTATCCTACAATGAGCAGTTCTTC. Protein sequence: CASTLYRGLSYNEQFF.